A selection of T cell receptor beta chains follows, all from one sample in a study of beta chain features in type 1 diabetes. Profiled with immunoSEQ multiplex PCR; TCRdb holds only in-frame clones, not every one. Here the sample spans 400,000 or so clones, approximately 12% being singletons. Sequenced input: naive CD4+ T cells from blood. These receptors all come from a woman between 18 and 30 years old with type 1 diabetes. The CDR3 runs from the conserved cysteine through the conserved F or W. A D gene is named only where the DNA matches it firmly. Some rows have no size entry. The others give once, few or many, or a class for an expanded clone.

TRBJ1-2 | - | TRBV7-2 | few | CASSARLGDYGYTF | TGTGCCAGCAGCGCCCGACTGGGAGACTATGGCTACACCTTC
TRBJ2-7 | - | TRBV21-1 | - | CASSTTNLTPGTYEQYF | TGTGCCAGCAGCACTACTAACTTGACACCGGGAACCTACGAGCAGTACTTC
TRBJ2-4 | - | TRBV30 | - | CAWNPGLGGKNIQYF | TGTGCCTGGAACCCGGGACTGGGCGGCAAAAACATTCAGTACTTC
TRBJ1-2 | - | TRBV7-9 | few | CASSLLGQINYGYTF | TGTGCCAGCAGCTTACTGGGGCAGATAAACTATGGCTACACCTTC
TRBJ1-2 | - | TRBV4-1 | - | CASSQDSGGIYGYTF | TGCGCCAGCAGCCAAGATTCGGGGGGAATCTATGGCTACACCTTC
TRBJ2-7 | - | TRBV15 | - | CATSRDSAYEQYF | TGTGCCACCAGCAGAGATTCGGCCTACGAGCAGTACTTC
TRBJ2-5 | - | TRBV10-3 | - | CAISDVQQETQYF | TGTGCCATCAGTGATGTCCAACAAGAGACCCAGTACTTC
TRBJ2-3 | - | TRBV25-1 | few | CASSETGRLTDTQYF | TGTGCCAGCAGTGAAACAGGACGGCTCACAGATACGCAGTATTTT
TRBJ2-7 | - | TRBV15 | - | CATSRDRAGGEQYF | TGTGCCACCAGCAGAGACCGGGCAGGAGGCGAGCAGTACTTC
TRBJ2-5 | - | TRBV4-1 | few | CASSPHWAGAFTQYF | TGCGCCAGCAGCCCCCACTGGGCGGGGGCCTTTACCCAGTACTTC
TRBJ1-1 | - | TRBV7-9 | few | CASSLVTGPDTEAFF | TGTGCCAGCAGCTTAGTTACAGGACCAGACACTGAAGCTTTCTTT
TRBJ1-2 | - | TRBV7-2 | few | CASSLVTGPYGYTF | TGTGCCAGCAGCTTAGTCACAGGCCCATATGGCTACACCTTC
TRBJ2-1 | TRBD2 | TRBV27 | few | CASRWGGGTLYNEQFF | TGTGCCAGCAGATGGGGCGGGGGGACCCTTTACAATGAGCAGTTCTTC
TRBJ1-6 | - | TRBV5-4 | few | CASSSGLGDFHF | TGTGCCAGCAGCTCGGGGCTAGGGGACTTCCACTTT
TRBJ1-5 | - | TRBV7-2 | - | CASSGGGTGNQPQHF | TGTGCCAGCAGCGGGGGAGGGACGGGCAATCAGCCCCAGCATTTT
TRBJ1-2 | - | TRBV4-3 | - | CASSQDWVFGGYTF | TGCGCCAGCAGCCAAGATTGGGTATTCGGGGGCTACACCTTC
TRBJ2-3 | - | TRBV10-3 | few | CAISESPDGRDFTDTQYF | TGTGCCATCAGTGAGTCCCCCGACGGAAGGGACTTCACAGATACGCAGTATTTT
TRBJ1-1 | TRBD1 | TRBV6-6 | - | CASSKGGVVTEAFF | TGTGCCAGCAGTAAAGGGGGCGTTGTCACTGAAGCTTTCTTT
TRBJ1-6 | TRBD1 | TRBV6-5 | few | CASSYPTGSYNSPLHF | TGTGCCAGCAGTTACCCGACAGGGTCCTATAATTCACCCCTCCACTTT
TRBJ2-7 | - | TRBV29-1 | few | CSALLVGDYEQYF | TGCAGCGCCTTGTTAGTGGGCGACTACGAGCAGTACTTC
TRBJ1-2 | TRBD1 | TRBV20-1 | few | CSEGGLGGYTF | TGCAGTGAAGGGGGCCTGGGTGGCTACACCTTC
TRBJ2-1 | - | TRBV5-1 | - | CASSLEGDSYNEQFF | TGCGCCAGCAGCTTGGAAGGGGACTCCTACAATGAGCAGTTCTTC
TRBJ2-6 | - | TRBV30 | few | CAWTIGGTPSGANVLTF | TGTGCCTGGACGATTGGCGGGACGCCTTCTGGGGCCAACGTCCTGACTTTC
TRBJ1-5 | TRBD1 | TRBV2 | - | CASRGDRASNQPQHF | TGTGCCAGCAGGGGGGACAGGGCGAGCAATCAGCCCCAGCATTTT
TRBJ2-4 | - | TRBV18 | - | CASSPPTANIQYF | TGTGCCAGCTCACCACCGACAGCTAACATTCAGTACTTC
TRBJ1-1 | - | TRBV29-1 | few | CSVRRSGTEAFF | TGCAGCGTCCGACGGAGTGGTACTGAAGCTTTCTTT
TRBJ2-2 | - | TRBV5-6 | - | CASSLLPAGELFF | TGTGCCAGCAGCTTACTCCCGGCCGGGGAGCTGTTTTTT
TRBJ2-1 | TRBD2 | TRBV28 | - | CASTAGGSWQSYNEQFF | TGTGCCAGCACAGCGGGAGGGTCGTGGCAGTCCTACAATGAGCAGTTCTTC
TRBJ2-5 | TRBD2 | TRBV9 | few | CASSVEPAGGPETQYF | TGTGCCAGCAGCGTAGAGCCAGCGGGAGGGCCAGAGACCCAGTACTTC
TRBJ1-1 | - | TRBV7-9 | - | CASRSQPGTAGRAFF | TGTGCCAGCAGGAGTCAACCCGGGACCGCGGGGCGAGCTTTCTTT
TRBJ1-1 | - | TRBV4-3 | - | CASSQELVETAFF | TGCGCCAGCAGCCAAGAGCTCGTGGAGACAGCTTTCTTT
TRBJ1-2 | - | TRBV10-3 | once | CATTPTDNYGYTF | TGTGCCACCACCCCGACAGATAACTATGGCTACACCTTC
TRBJ2-1 | - | TRBV27 | - | CANSGSGYNEQFF | TGTGCCAACTCAGGGTCGGGTTACAATGAGCAGTTCTTC
TRBJ2-1 | TRBD2 | TRBV5-1 | - | CASRGPGLAGDGEQFF | TGCGCCAGCAGAGGACCGGGACTAGCGGGGGATGGTGAGCAGTTCTTC
TRBJ2-7 | TRBD1 | TRBV29-1 | few | CSVALNTGGSYEQYF | TGCAGCGTTGCTTTGAATACAGGGGGCTCCTACGAGCAGTACTTC
TRBJ2-7 | - | TRBV6-5 | - | CASSYALFEGYEQYF | TGTGCCAGCAGTTACGCCCTTTTTGAGGGCTACGAGCAGTACTTC
TRBJ2-1 | TRBD2 | TRBV30 | few | CAWETSGSYNEQFF | TGTGCCTGGGAGACTAGCGGCTCCTACAATGAGCAGTTCTTC
TRBJ2-1 | - | TRBV4-1 | - | CASSQEGSSYNEQFF | TGCGCCAGCAGCCAAGAGGGGAGCTCCTACAATGAGCAGTTCTTC
TRBJ2-7 | TRBD2 | TRBV5-4 | - | CASSLRGEGEQYF | TGTGCCAGCAGCTTGCGGGGGGAAGGCGAGCAGTACTTC
TRBJ1-1 | - | TRBV5-1 | - | CASTDAGNTEAFF | TGCGCCAGCACCGATGCAGGGAACACTGAAGCTTTCTTT
TRBJ2-3 | - | TRBV13 | few | CASSGRDTTDTQYF | TGTGCCAGCAGCGGAAGGGACACCACAGATACGCAGTATTTT
TRBJ2-3 | TRBD1 | TRBV13 | - | CASSLMTGRTDTQYF | TGTGCCAGCAGCTTAATGACAGGGCGCACAGATACGCAGTATTTT
TRBJ1-4 | TRBD1 | TRBV30 | - | CAWTGTGGEKLFF | TGTGCCTGGACCGGGACAGGCGGCGAAAAACTGTTTTTT